This passage covers 7 T cell receptor beta chains from one sample sequenced in a study of cytomegalovirus exposure and HLA in healthy donors. Sequencing was performed with immunoSEQ multiplex PCR; in TCRdb, only in-frame clones are kept and a portion is missing. The sample includes about 140,000 clones, about 90% seen only once; the top ten take just under 3%. The sample taken for sequencing was PBMCs. The receptor source for this set is a young man in good health and CMV-seronegative.

The V and J genes are TRBV28 and TRBJ2-1; TRBD1 agrees at 9 bases. Germline values: CDR1 MDHEN, CDR2 SYDVKM. There are 14 residues in the CDR3. With 7 bases clipped from V and 7 bases from J, the junction kept 8 bases outside the gene matches. The DNA for the CDR3 is TGTGCCAGCACGGTACCGGACAGGGGTAATGAGCAGTTCTTC. This codes for CASTVPDRGNEQFF.

This clone was recorded once. The chain uses TRBV28 and TRBJ1-5; TRBD1 matches 8 bases. Germline assignment: CDR1 MDHEN and CDR2 SYDVKM. Trimming cost V 6 bases and J 7 bases; bases outside gene matches: 8. The CDR3 length is 14 residues. Here the CDR3 DNA reads TGTGCCAGCAGGGAACAGGGGGGGGACCAGCCCCAGCATTTT. Translation: CASREQGGDQPQHF.

The V gene is TRBV7-9, the J gene TRBJ2-7; D is possibly TRBD1 (6 bases). This CDR3 has 14 residues. The germline V gene encodes CDR1 SEHNR and CDR2 FQNEAQ (reference sequence). Trimming took off 5 bases at V and 1 base at J, with 12 bases between the two ends. CDR3 residues: CASSRPGQSYEQYF. DNA for the CDR3: TGTGCCAGCAGCCGACCTGGACAGTCCTACGAGCAGTACTTC. Full variable domain (outside the CDR3, taken from reference TRBV7-9 and TRBJ2-7): DTGVSQNPRHKITKRGQNVTFRCDPISEHNRLYWYRQTLGQGPEFLTYFQNEAQLEKSRLLSDRFSAERPKGSFSTLEIQRTEQGDSAMYLCASSRPGQSYEQYFGPGTRLTVT.

The chain employs TRBV4-1 and TRBJ1-2; the D gene is possibly TRBD1 (5 bases). Germline CDR1 and CDR2: MGHRA and YSYEKL. This CDR3 has 14 residues. With 0 bases removed from V and 7 bases from J, the gap between germline ends came to 12 bases. The CDR3 nucleotides read TGCGCCAGCAGCCAAGACACAGGTAGTGGTGGCTACACCTTC. Translation: CASSQDTGSGGYTF.

V gene TRBV29-1 combines with J gene TRBJ1-1, with D unresolved. The ends were cut back, 7 bases at V and 4 bases at J, with 22 bases in the middle. Germline CDR1 and CDR2: SQVTM and ANQGSEA. The CDR3 runs 15 residues. CDR3: CSANRFKGALTEAFF. The CDR3 coding sequence is TGCAGCGCCAATCGCTTTAAGGGAGCCCTCACTGAAGCTTTCTTT. The entire variable domain, with the rest obtained from reference TRBV29-1 and TRBJ1-1, is as follows: SAVISQKPSRDICQRGTSLTIQCQVDSQVTMMFWYRQQPGQSLTLIATANQGSEATYESGFVIDKFPISRPNLTFSTLTVSNMSPEDSSIYLCSANRFKGALTEAFFGQGTRLTVV.

This chain joins TRBV27 and TRBJ2-5; a possible D gene is TRBD2 (7 bases). CDR1 is MNHEY and CDR2 is SMNVEV in the germline V gene (reference sequence). The ends were cut back, 5 bases at V and 5 bases at J, with 15 bases in the middle. The CDR3 is made up of 14 amino acids. In DNA form, the CDR3 reads TGTGCCAGCAGTCCTTGGAGGGGGGGGGAGACCCAGTACTTC. It yields the protein CASSPWRGGETQYF.

V and J are TRBV27 and TRBJ2-3; perhaps TRBD1 as D (5 bases). Trimming pared 5 bases from V and 2 bases from J, leaving 20 bases between. This CDR3 has 17 amino acids. The germline V gene encodes CDR1 MNHEY and CDR2 SMNVEV (reference sequence). CDR3 nucleotide sequence: TGTGCCAGCAGTCCTTTAGCAGGGCTGGGCTCCACAGATACGCAGTATTTT. Protein sequence: CASSPLAGLGSTDTQYF.